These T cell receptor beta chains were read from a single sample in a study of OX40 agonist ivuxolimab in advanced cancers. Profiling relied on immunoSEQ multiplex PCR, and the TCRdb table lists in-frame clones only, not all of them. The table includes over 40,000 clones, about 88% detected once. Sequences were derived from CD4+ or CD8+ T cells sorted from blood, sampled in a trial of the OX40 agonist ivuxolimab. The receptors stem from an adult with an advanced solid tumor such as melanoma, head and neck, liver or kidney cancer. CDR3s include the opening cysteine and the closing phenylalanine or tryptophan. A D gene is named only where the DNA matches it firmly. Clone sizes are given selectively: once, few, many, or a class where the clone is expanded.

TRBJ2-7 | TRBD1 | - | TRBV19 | TGTGCCAGTAGTATTAGGGGGCAGGAAGCCTACGAGCAGTACTTC | CASSIRGQEAYEQYF
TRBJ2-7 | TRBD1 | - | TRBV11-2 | TGTGCCAGCAGCGTAACGGGACAGGGACTCTACGAGCAGTACTTC | CASSVTGQGLYEQYF
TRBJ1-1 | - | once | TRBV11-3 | TGTGCCAGCAGTTACGGACTGAACACTGAAGCTTTCTTT | CASSYGLNTEAFF
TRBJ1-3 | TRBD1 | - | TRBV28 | TGTGCCAGCACCCCGGGACAGGGGAAAAGCGGAAACACCATATATTTT | CASTPGQGKSGNTIYF
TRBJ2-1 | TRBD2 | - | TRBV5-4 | TGTGCCAGCAGCCAGGGAGGGGAAGGGTCCTACAATGAGCAGTTCTTC | CASSQGGEGSYNEQFF
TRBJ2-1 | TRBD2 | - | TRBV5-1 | TGCGCCAGCAGCCCTGGGGGGGGCTCCTACAATGAGCAGTTCTTC | CASSPGGGSYNEQFF
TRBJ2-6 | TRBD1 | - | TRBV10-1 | TGCGCCAGCAGTGCGGGCAGGGGGTCTCAGACTGGGGCCAACGTCCTGACTTTC | CASSAGRGSQTGANVLTF
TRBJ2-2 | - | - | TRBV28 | TGTGCCAGCAGTTTCGGGCTGGTGAACACCGGGGAGCTGTTTTTT | CASSFGLVNTGELFF
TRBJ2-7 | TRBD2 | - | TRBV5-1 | TGCGCCAGCAGCCCACGGACTAGCGGGACCTACGAGCAGTACTTC | CASSPRTSGTYEQYF
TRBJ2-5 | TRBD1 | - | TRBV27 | TGTGCCAGCAGTTCACCGGGACAGACAAAGGTGCAGTACTTC | CASSSPGQTKVQYF
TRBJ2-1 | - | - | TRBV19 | TGTGCCAGTAGTCATGGGCGGCAGGACCGAATGGCTGAGCAGTTCTTC | CASSHGRQDRMAEQFF
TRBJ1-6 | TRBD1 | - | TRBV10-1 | TGCGCCAGCAGTGAAGGGGGCCTAAATTCACCCCTCCACTTT | CASSEGGLNSPLHF
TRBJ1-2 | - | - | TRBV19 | TGTGCCAGTAGCCCCATTGAGGGGCTCTATGGCTACACCTTC | CASSPIEGLYGYTF
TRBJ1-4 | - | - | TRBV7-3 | TGTGCCAGCAGCTTAATCGGTTTCTTTAATGAAAAACTGTTTTTT | CASSLIGFFNEKLFF
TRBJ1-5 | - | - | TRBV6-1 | TGTGCCATCGCTACTACAGGGTCAAATCAGCCCCAGCATTTT | CAIATTGSNQPQHF
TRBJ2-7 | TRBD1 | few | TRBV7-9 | TGTGCCAGCAGCTTAGCGGGACAGGGTTCCCACGAGCAGTACTTC | CASSLAGQGSHEQYF
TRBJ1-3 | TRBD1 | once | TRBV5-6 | TGTGCCAGCAGTTTGACCGGGACAGGGAAAAACACCATATATTTT | CASSLTGTGKNTIYF
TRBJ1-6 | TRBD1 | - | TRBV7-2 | TGTGCCGGTGCACGGGACAGGGATTCACCCCTCCACTTT | CAGARDRDSPLHF
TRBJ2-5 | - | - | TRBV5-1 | TGCGCCAGCAGCTTGGAGGCTAGCCAAGAGACCCAGTACTTC | CASSLEASQETQYF
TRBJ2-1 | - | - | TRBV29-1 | TGCAGCGTTGGTGAGCATTCGGGCAATGAGCAGTTCTTC | CSVGEHSGNEQFF
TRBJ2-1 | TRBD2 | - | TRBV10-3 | TGTGCCATCGGGGGGGGAAACAATGAGCAGTTCTTC | CAIGGGNNEQFF
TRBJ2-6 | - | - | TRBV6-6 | TGTGCCAGCAGTTACACGGGGTCTGGGGCCAACGTCCTGACTTTC | CASSYTGSGANVLTF
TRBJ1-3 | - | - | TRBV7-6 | TGTGCCAGCAGCTCCGCCCGAGAGGGTGGAAACACCATATATTTT | CASSSAREGGNTIYF
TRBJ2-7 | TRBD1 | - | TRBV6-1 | TGTGCCAGCCAGCCGGGGACAGGGTCGTACGAGCAGTACTTC | CASQPGTGSYEQYF
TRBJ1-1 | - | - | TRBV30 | TGTGCCTGGAGTGTTGGGGTCGGCACTGAAGCTTTCTTT | CAWSVGVGTEAFF
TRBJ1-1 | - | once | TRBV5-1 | TGCGCCAGCAGCTTCGGGGACAACACTGAAGCTTTCTTT | CASSFGDNTEAFF
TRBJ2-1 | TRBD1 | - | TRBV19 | TGTGCCAGTAGTGGGAGCGGACAGGGGCGGTACAATGAGCAGTTCTTC | CASSGSGQGRYNEQFF
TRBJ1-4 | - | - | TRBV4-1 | TGCGCCAGCAGCCAAGATGGTGCAACTAATGAAAAACTGTTTTTT | CASSQDGATNEKLFF
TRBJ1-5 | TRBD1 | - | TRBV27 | TGTGCCAGCAGTACCAGACAGGGTAGCAATCAGCCCCAGCATTTT | CASSTRQGSNQPQHF
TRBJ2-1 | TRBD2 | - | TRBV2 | TGTGCCAGCAGTATTAGCGGGAGAAACAATGAGCAGTTCTTC | CASSISGRNNEQFF
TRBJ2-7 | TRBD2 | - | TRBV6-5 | TGTGCCAGCAGTTACTCGATCGGGGGGACCTACGAGCAGTACTTC | CASSYSIGGTYEQYF
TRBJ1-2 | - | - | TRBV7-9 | TGTGCCAGCAGCTTAGGTACGGGTGTTTCTTTGGATGGCTACACCTTC | CASSLGTGVSLDGYTF
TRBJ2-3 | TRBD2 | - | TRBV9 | TGTGCCAGCAGCGTTACTAGCGGTTACACAGATACGCAGTATTTT | CASSVTSGYTDTQYF
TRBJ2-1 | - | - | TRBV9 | TGTGCCAGCAGCGTAGGCGGCAGTACCTACAATGAGCAGTTCTTC | CASSVGGSTYNEQFF
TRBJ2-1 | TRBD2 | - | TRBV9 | TGTGCCAGCAGCGCTAGCGGGAGCCTTTACAATGAGCAGTTCTTC | CASSASGSLYNEQFF
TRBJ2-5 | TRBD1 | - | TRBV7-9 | TGTGCCAGCAGCCGAGCGCGACAGGGGGGGAGAGAGACCCAGTACTTC | CASSRARQGGRETQYF
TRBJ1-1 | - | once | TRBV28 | TGTGCCAGCAGTTTAGACATGAACACTGAAGCTTTCTTT | CASSLDMNTEAFF
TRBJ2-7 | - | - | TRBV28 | TGTGCCAGCATCACTATAGGGGGAGGGAGGACCTACGAGCAGTACTTC | CASITIGGGRTYEQYF
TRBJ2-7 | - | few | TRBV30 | TGTGCCTGGAATAAGGGGAACGGCGAGCAGTACTTC | CAWNKGNGEQYF
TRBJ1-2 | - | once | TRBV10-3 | TGTGCCATCAGTGAGTCATCCCCCCACTATGGCTACACCTTC | CAISESSPHYGYTF
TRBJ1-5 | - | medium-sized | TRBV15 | TGTGCCACCAGCAGAGTGGGGTCAGGACAGCCCCAGCATTTT | CATSRVGSGQPQHF
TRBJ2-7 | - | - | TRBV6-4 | TGTGCCAGCAGCACGGGTCCCTCAGACGAGCAGTACTTC | CASSTGPSDEQYF